What follows is one T cell receptor beta chain and its context. Antigen specificity is unknown. This specimen comes from a study of shared clonotypes between healthy human individuals. Whole-study results and caveats: Estimated richness was generally greater in naive than memory subsets. Clonotype sharing across a handful of donors was observed for about 5.5% of naive CD4 clonotypes.

The germline V and J ends were trimmed by 5 bases and 6 bases, with 13 bases remaining between them. The CDR3 is 13 residues long. Germline CDR1 MDHEN, CDR2 SYDVKM. Every subset's genomic DNA went evenly onto several immunoSEQ plates. Study processing details: ImmunoSEQ output lacked quality scores and full-length reads, limiting matched filtering. The table came from immunoSEQ multiplex PCR; TCRdb's copy has only in-frame clones and leaves some out. That table supplies the V and J calls and clone size; D and trimming were determined from the DNA. The sample records roughly 1,600,000 clones, 97% to 99% being singletons.

Sequenced sample: naive CD4+ T cells sorted from blood. This sample's subset: CD45RA+ positively selected. The TCR comes from a man under 40 in good health. The chain recombines TRBV28 with TRBJ1-1; D unresolved. CDR3: CASSPTEAPEAFF. The DNA of the CDR3 is TGTGCCAGCAGTCCGACCGAGGCCCCTGAAGCTTTCTTT.